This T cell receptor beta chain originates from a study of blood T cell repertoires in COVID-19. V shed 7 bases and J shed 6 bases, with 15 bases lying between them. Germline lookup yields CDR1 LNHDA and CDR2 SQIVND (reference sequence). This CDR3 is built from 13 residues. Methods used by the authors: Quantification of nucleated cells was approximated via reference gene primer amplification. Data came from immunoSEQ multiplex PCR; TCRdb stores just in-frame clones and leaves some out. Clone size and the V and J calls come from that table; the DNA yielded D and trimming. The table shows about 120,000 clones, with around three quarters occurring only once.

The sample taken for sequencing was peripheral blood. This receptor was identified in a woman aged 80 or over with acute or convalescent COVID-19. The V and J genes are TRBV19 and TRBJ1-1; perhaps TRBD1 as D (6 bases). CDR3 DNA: TGTGCCAGTATGTCCAGGGGAGTGTCTGAAGCTTTCTTT. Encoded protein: CASMSRGVSEAFF.